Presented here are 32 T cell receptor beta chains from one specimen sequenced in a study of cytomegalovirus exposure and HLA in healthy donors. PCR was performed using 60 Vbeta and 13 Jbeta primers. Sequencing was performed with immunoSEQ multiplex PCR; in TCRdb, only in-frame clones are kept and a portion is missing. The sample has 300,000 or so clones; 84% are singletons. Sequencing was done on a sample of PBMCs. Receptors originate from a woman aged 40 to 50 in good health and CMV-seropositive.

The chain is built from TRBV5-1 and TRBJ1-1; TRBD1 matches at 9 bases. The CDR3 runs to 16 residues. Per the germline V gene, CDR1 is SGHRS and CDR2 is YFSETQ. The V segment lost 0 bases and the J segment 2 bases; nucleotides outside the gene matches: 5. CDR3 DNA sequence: TGCGCCAGCAGCTTGGACCCTACAGGGGGCAACACTGAAGCTTTCTTT. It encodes CASSLDPTGGNTEAFF.

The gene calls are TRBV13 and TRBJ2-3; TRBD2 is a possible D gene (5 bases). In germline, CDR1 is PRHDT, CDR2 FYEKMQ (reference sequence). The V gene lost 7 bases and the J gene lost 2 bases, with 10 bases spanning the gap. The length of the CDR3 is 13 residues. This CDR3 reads CASKGGFTDTQYF. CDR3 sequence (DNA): TGTGCCAGCAAGGGCGGGTTCACAGATACGCAGTATTTT.

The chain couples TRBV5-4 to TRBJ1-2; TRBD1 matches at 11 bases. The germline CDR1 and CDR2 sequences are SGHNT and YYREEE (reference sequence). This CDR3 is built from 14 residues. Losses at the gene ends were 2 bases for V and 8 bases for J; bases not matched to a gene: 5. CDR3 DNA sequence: TGTGCCAGCAGCTTTGGACAGGGGGCTGGGGGCTACACCTTC. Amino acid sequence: CASSFGQGAGGYTF.

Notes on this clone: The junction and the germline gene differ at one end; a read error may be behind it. This chain's CDR3 is CASSPPTGKRHYEQYF. The CDR3 DNA reads as TGTGCTAGCAGCCCCCCTACGGGAAAACGGCACTACGAGCAGTACTTC. The V gene is TRBV7-7, the J gene TRBJ2-7, with a possible D match to TRBD2 (5 bases). The CDR3 is made up of 16 amino acids. The germline gives CDR1 SSHAT, CDR2 FNYEAQ (reference sequence).

The CDR3, as DNA: TGTGCCAGCAGCCCTCGGGCGGGAGGTACAAATACGCAGTATTTT. Translating it yields CASSPRAGGTNTQYF. The chain carries TRBV9 and TRBJ2-3; 8 nucleotides align to TRBD2. Looked up from germline, CDR1 is SGDLS and CDR2 is YYNGEE. The CDR3 has 15 amino acids. Trimming removed 4 bases from V and 7 bases from J; junction bases left unmatched: 11.

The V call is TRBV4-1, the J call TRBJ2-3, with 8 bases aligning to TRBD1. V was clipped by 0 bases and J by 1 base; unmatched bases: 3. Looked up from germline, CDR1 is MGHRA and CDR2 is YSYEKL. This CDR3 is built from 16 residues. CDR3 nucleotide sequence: TGCGCCAGCAGCCAAGAAGCAGGGGGCGGCACAGATACGCAGTATTTT. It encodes CASSQEAGGGTDTQYF.

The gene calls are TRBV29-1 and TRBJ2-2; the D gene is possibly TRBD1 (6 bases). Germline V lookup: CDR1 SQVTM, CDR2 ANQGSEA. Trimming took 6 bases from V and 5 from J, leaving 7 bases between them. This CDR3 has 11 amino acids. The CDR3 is CSVQGTGELFF. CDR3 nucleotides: TGCAGCGTGCAGGGGACCGGGGAGCTGTTTTTT.

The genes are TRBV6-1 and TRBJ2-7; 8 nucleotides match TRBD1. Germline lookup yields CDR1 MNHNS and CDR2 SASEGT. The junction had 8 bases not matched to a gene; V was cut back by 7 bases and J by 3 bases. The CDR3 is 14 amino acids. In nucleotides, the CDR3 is TGTGCCAGCACTCCAGGGGGCTTTAACTACGAGCAGTACTTC. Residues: CASTPGGFNYEQYF.

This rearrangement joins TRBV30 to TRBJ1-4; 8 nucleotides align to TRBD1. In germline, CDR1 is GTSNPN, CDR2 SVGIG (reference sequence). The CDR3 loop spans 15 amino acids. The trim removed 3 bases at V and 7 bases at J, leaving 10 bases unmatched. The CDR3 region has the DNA TGTGCCTGGAGGGGAATGACAGGGGTGGTTGAAAAACTGTTTTTT. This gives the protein CAWRGMTGVVEKLFF. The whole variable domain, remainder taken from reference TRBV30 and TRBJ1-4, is SQTIHQWPATLVQPVGSPLSLECTVEGTSNPNLYWYRQAAGRGLQLLFYSVGIGQISSEVPQNLSASRPQDRQFILSSKKLLLSDSGFYLCAWRGMTGVVEKLFFGSGTQLSVL.

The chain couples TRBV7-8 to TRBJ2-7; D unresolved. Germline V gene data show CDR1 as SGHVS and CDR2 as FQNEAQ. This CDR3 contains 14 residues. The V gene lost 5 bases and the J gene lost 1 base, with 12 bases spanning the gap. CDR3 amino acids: CASSPIRGSYEQYF. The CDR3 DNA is TGTGCCAGCAGCCCCATAAGAGGTTCCTACGAGCAGTACTTC.

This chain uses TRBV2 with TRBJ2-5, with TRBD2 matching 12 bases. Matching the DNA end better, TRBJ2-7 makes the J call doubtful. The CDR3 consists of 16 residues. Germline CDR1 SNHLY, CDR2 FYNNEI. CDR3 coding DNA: TGTGCCAGCAGTGTATCTAGCGGGAGGGGGACCTACGAGCAGTACTTC. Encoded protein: CASSVSSGRGTYEQYF.

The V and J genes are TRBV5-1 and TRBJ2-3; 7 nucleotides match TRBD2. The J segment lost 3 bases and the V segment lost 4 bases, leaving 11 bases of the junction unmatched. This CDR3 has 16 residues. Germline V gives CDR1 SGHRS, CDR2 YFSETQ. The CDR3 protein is CASSPGGTTQTDTQYF. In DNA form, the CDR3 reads TGCGCCAGCAGCCCCGGGGGGACGACACAGACAGATACGCAGTATTTT.

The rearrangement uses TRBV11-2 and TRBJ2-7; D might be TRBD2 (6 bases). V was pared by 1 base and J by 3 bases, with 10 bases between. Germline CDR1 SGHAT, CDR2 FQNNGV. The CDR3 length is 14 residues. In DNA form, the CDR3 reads TGTGCCAGCAGCTTAGCTCTTAGCGGCTACGAGCAGTACTTC. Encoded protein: CASSLALSGYEQYF. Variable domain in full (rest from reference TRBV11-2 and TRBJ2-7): EAGVAQSPRYKIIEKRQSVAFWCNPISGHATLYWYQQILGQGPKLLIQFQNNGVVDDSQLPKDRFSAERLKGVDSTLKIQPAKLEDSAVYLCASSLALSGYEQYFGPGTRLTVT.

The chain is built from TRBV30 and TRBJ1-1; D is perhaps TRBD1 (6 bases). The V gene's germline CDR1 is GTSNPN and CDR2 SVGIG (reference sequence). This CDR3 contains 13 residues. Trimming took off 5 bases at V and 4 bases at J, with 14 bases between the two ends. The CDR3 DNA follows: TGTGCCTGGGTGGGCCTGGGGGCCACTGAAGCTTTCTTT. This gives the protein CAWVGLGATEAFF.

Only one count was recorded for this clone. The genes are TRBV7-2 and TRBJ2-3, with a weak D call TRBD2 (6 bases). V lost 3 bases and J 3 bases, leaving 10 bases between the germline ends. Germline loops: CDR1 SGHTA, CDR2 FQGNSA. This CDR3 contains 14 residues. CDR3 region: CASSLGLRTDTQYF. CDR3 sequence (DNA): TGTGCCAGCAGCTTGGGACTTCGTACAGATACGCAGTATTTT.

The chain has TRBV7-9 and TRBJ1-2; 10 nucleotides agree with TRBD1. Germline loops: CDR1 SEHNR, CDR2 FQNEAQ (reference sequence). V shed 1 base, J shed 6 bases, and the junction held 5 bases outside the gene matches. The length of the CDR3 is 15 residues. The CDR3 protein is CASSLGTGGENGYTF. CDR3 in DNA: TGTGCCAGCAGCTTAGGGACAGGGGGGGAAAATGGCTACACCTTC.

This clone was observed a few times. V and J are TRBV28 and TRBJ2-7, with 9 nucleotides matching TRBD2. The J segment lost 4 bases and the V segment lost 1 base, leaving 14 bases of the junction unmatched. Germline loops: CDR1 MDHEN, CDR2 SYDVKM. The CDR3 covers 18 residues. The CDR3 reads CASSLFPRSSGRGYEQYF. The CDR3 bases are TGTGCCAGCAGTTTATTCCCCAGGAGTAGCGGGAGAGGTTACGAGCAGTACTTC.

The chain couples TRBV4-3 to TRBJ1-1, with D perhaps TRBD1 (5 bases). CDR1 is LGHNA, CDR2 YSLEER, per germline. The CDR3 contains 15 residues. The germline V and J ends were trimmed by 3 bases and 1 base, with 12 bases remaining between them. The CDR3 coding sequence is TGCGCCAGCAGCCACCGGACACGAGAGAACACTGAAGCTTTCTTT. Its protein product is CASSHRTRENTEAFF.

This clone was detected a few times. The CDR3 is CASSWGRQGEAFF. In nucleotides, the CDR3 is TGTGCCAGCAGTTGGGGGCGACAGGGTGAAGCTTTCTTT. The V and J genes are TRBV6-5 and TRBJ1-1; 7 positions agree with TRBD1. J lost 7 bases, V lost 4 bases, and 6 bases had no gene match. Per the germline V gene, CDR1 is MNHEY and CDR2 is SVGAGI. The CDR3 has 13 residues.

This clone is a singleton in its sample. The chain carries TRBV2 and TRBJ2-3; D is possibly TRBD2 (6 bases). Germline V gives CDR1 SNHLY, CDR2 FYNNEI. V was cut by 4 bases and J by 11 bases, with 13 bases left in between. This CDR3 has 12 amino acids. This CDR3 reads CASSGEAPGQYF. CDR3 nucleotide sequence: TGTGCCAGCAGTGGGGAGGCCCCCGGGCAGTATTTT.

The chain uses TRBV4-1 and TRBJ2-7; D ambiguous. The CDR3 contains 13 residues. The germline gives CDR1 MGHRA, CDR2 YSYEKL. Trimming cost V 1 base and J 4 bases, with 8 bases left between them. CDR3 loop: CASSQGSVYEQYF. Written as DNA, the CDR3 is TGCGCCAGCAGCCAAGGAAGCGTTTACGAGCAGTACTTC.

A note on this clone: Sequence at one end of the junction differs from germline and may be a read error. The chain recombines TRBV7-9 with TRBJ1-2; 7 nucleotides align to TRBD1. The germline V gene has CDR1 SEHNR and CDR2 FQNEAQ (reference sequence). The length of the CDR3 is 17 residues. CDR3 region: CSSSLARQGPSSYGYTF. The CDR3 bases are TGTTCCAGCAGCTTGGCGCGACAGGGCCCGTCGAGCTATGGCTACACCTTC.

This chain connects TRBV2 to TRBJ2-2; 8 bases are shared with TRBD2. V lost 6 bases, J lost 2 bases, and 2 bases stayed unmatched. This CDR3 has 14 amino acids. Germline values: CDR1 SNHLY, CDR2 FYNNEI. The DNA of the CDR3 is TGTGCCAGCAGCGGGGGGGGAAACACCGGGGAGCTGTTTTTT. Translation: CASSGGGNTGELFF.

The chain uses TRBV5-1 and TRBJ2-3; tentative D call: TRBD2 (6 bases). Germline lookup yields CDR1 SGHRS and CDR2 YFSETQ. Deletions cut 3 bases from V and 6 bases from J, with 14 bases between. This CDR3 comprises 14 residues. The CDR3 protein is CASSSGTPGDTQYF. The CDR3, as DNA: TGCGCCAGCAGCTCCGGGACTCCCGGGGATACGCAGTATTTT.

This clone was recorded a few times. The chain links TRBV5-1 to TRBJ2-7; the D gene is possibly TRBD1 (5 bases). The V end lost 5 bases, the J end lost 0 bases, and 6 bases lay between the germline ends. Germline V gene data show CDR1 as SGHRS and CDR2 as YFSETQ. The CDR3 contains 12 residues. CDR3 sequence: CASSDSSYEQYF. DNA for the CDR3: TGCGCCAGCAGTGACAGCTCCTACGAGCAGTACTTC. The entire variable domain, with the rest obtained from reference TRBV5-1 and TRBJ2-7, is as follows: KAGVTQTPRYLIKTRGQQVTLSCSPISGHRSVSWYQQTPGQGLQFLFEYFSETQRNKGNFPGRFSGRQFSNSRSEMNVSTLELGDSALYLCASSDSSYEQYFGPGTRLTVT.

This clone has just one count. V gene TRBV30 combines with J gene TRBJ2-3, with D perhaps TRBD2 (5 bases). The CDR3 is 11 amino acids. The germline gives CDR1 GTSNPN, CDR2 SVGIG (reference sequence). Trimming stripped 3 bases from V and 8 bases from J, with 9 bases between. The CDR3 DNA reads TGTGCCTGGAGGCGGGTGAGTACGCAGTATTTT. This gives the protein CAWRRVSTQYF.

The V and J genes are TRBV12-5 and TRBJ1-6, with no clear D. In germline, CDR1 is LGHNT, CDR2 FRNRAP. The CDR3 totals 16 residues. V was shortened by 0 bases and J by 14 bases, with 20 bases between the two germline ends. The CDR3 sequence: CASGLVQNIVGEALHF. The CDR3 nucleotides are TGTGCTAGTGGTTTGGTACAAAACATCGTCGGCGAGGCCCTCCACTTT.

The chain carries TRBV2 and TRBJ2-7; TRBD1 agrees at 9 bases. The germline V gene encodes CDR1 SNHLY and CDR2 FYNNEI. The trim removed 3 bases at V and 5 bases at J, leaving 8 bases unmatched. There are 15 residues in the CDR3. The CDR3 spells CASSDSGQGGHEQYF. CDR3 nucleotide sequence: TGTGCCAGCAGTGATTCGGGACAGGGTGGCCACGAGCAGTACTTC.

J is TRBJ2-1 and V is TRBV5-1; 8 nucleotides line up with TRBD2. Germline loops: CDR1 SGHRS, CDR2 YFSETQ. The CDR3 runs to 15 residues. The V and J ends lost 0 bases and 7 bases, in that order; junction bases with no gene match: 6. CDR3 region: CASSLGASGLNEQFF. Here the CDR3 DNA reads TGCGCCAGCAGCTTGGGAGCTAGCGGGCTAAATGAGCAGTTCTTC.

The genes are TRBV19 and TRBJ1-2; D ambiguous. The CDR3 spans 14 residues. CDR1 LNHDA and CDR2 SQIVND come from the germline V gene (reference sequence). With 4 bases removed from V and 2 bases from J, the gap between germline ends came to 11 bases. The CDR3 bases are TGTGCCAGTAGTAACCGAGGGCTCAACTATGGCTACACCTTC. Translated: CASSNRGLNYGYTF. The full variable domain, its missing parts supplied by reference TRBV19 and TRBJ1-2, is DGGITQSPKYLFRKEGQNVTLSCEQNLNHDAMYWYRQDPGQGLRLIYYSQIVNDFQKGDIAEGYSVSREKKESFPLTVTSAQKNPTAFYLCASSNRGLNYGYTFGSGTRLTVV.

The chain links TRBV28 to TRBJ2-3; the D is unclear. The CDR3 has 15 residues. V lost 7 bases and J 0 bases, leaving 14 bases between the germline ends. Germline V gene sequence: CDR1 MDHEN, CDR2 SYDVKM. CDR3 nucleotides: TGTGCCAGCACCCTCCCGGGTGGAAGCACAGATACGCAGTATTTT. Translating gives CASTLPGGSTDTQYF.

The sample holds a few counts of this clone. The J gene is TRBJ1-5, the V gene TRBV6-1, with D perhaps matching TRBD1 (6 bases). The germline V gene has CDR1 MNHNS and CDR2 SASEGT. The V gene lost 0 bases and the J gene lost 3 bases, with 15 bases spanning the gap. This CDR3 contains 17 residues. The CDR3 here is CASSEAVRGGTNQPQHF. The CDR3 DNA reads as TGTGCCAGCAGTGAAGCGGTGAGGGGGGGGACCAATCAGCCCCAGCATTTT.